One sample yielded the 28 T cell receptor beta chains listed below, sequenced in a study of CD8 T cells in ankylosing spondylitis. TCRdb fed the 5' RACE reads into MiXCR, producing one record per CDR3 protein. The sample shows around 130,000 distinct CDR3 sequences, about 7% of them seen only once. The source material was blood, either unsorted or a sorted T cell fraction (not recorded which). These receptors were collected from a male donor with ankylosing spondylitis or in good health (not recorded which).

This clonotype was counted at least ten times. The CDR3 sequence is CSVLVQETQYF. CDR3 nucleotides: TGCAGCGTTCTAGTCCAAGAGACCCAGTACTTC. The chain couples TRBV29-1 to TRBJ2-5; D is unresolved. The germline V gene encodes CDR1 SQVTM and CDR2 ANQGSEA. Trimming removed 5 bases at V and 1 base at J, with 5 bases between. The CDR3 loop spans 11 amino acids.

V usage is TRBV20-1 and J usage is TRBJ2-7; 12 bases are a match to TRBD2. CDR3 length equals 14 residues. Germline lookup yields CDR1 DFQATT and CDR2 SNEGSKA (reference sequence). The trim removed 5 bases at V and 4 bases at J, leaving 6 bases unmatched. The CDR3 here is CSAQGLAGTYEQYF. The CDR3 nucleotides are TGCAGTGCTCAAGGACTAGCGGGGACGTACGAGCAGTACTTC.

The J gene is TRBJ1-1, the V gene TRBV5-1; 8 bases are shared with TRBD1. CDR3 length: 16 residues. Looked up from germline, CDR1 is SGHRS and CDR2 is YFSETQ. Unmatched junction bases numbered 12, after V lost 5 bases and J lost 3 bases. The CDR3 region is CASRARRQGSHTEAFF. CDR3 sequence (DNA): TGCGCCAGCAGGGCCCGGAGACAGGGGTCCCACACTGAAGCTTTCTTT. Looking up the rest from reference TRBV5-1 and TRBJ1-1 gives the full variable domain: KAGVTQTPRYLIKTRGQQVTLSCSPISGHRSVSWYQQTPGQGLQFLFEYFSETQRNKGNFPGRFSGRQFSNSRSEMNVSTLELGDSALYLCASRARRQGSHTEAFFGQGTRLTVV.

This clonotype was detected ten times or more. The gene calls are TRBV2 and TRBJ2-5, with D hard to call. Germline CDR1 and CDR2: SNHLY and FYNNEI. This CDR3 region has 18 residues. V gave up 4 bases and J gave up 0 bases, with 21 bases separating them. The CDR3 sequence: CASSGAEGQHVYQETQYF. In DNA, the CDR3 is TGTGCCAGCAGTGGTGCCGAAGGGCAACACGTCTACCAAGAGACCCAGTACTTC.

This clonotype was found a few times. This rearrangement joins TRBV5-5 to TRBJ2-7; TRBD2 aligns across 7 bases. This CDR3 has 12 residues. Per the germline V gene, CDR1 is SGHKS and CDR2 is YYEKEE (reference sequence). Trimming took 4 bases from V and 7 from J; bases not matched to a gene: 5. This chain's CDR3 is CASSVWGGEQYF. CDR3 sequence (DNA): TGTGCCAGCAGCGTTTGGGGGGGGGAGCAGTACTTC.

This clonotype was seen ten or more times. The chain employs TRBV7-6 and TRBJ2-6; possible D gene TRBD1, 7 bases. Between the trimmed V and J ends, which lost 3 bases and 3 bases, there was a span of 12 bases. The CDR3 runs to 16 residues. From germline, CDR1 is SGHVS and CDR2 FNYEAQ. Here the CDR3 reads CASSFTGEDGANVLTF. Written as DNA, the CDR3 is TGTGCCAGCAGCTTCACAGGGGAGGATGGGGCCAACGTCCTGACTTTC. Combining the CDR3 with reference TRBV7-6 and TRBJ2-6 gives the whole variable domain GAGVSQSPRYKVTKRGQDVALRCDPISGHVSLYWYRQALGQGPEFLTYFNYEAQQDKSGLPNDRFSAERPEGSISTLTIQRTEQRDSAMYRCASSFTGEDGANVLTFGAGSRLTVL.

In its sample, this clonotype was seen many times. The chain links TRBV28 to TRBJ2-3, with 8 bases aligning to TRBD2. The ends lost 3 bases at V and 7 bases at J; junction bases unmatched: 6. The CDR3 contains 14 residues. CDR1 and CDR2 from the germline V gene are MDHEN and SYDVKM. In nucleotides, the CDR3 is TGTGCCAGCAGTTTGGTCAGCGGGAGTAATACGCAGTATTTT. Translation: CASSLVSGSNTQYF.

This clonotype was observed many times. V usage is TRBV5-1 and J usage is TRBJ2-1, with a weak D call TRBD1 (6 bases). V gave up 0 bases and J gave up 6 bases, with 19 bases separating them. Germline V lookup: CDR1 SGHRS, CDR2 YFSETQ. The CDR3 runs 17 residues. The chain's CDR3 is CASSLAPRGILSNEQFF. Here the CDR3 DNA reads TGCGCCAGCAGCTTGGCCCCCAGGGGCATATTGTCCAATGAGCAGTTCTTC.

This clonotype was seen ten or more times. The V and J genes are TRBV5-1 and TRBJ2-5; 8 bases align to TRBD1. The CDR3 is 16 residues long. The germline gives CDR1 SGHRS, CDR2 YFSETQ. V lost 2 bases and J lost 2; bases outside the gene matches: 8. The CDR3 nucleotides read TGCGCCAGCAGCTTTGGACAGGGAATGTTGCAAGAGACCCAGTACTTC. Its protein product is CASSFGQGMLQETQYF.

Notes on this clonotype: Just one base apart from a much larger clone, this may be a read error. The chain has TRBV24-1 and TRBJ2-1, with 8 bases matching TRBD1. Germline CDR1 reads KGHDR; CDR2 reads SFDVKD. The CDR3 sequence is 15 residues long. The CDR3 here is CASSDPRQGSGEQFF. CDR3 DNA sequence: TGTGCCTCCAGTGATCCGCGACAGGGGTCGGGCGAGCAGTTCTTC.

This clonotype was recorded many times. This chain joins TRBV20-1 and TRBJ2-3; the D gene is possibly TRBD2 (6 bases). Trimming took off 4 bases at V and 4 bases at J, with 18 bases between the two ends. The germline gives CDR1 DFQATT, CDR2 SNEGSKA (reference sequence). CDR3 length equals 15 residues. The CDR3 is CSATTGLAPADTQYF. The CDR3, as DNA: TGCAGTGCTACCACGGGACTGGCACCCGCAGATACGCAGTATTTT.

This clonotype was recorded at least ten times. The V call is TRBV5-1, the J call TRBJ2-7, with D unresolved. Germline lookup yields CDR1 SGHRS and CDR2 YFSETQ. The CDR3 is 15 amino acids. Between the trimmed V and J ends, which lost 0 bases and 6 bases, there was a span of 16 bases. The chain's CDR3 is CASSLDPGISSEQYF. In DNA, the CDR3 is TGCGCCAGCAGCTTGGACCCAGGCATTTCGTCCGAGCAGTACTTC. Variable domain in full (rest from reference TRBV5-1 and TRBJ2-7): KAGVTQTPRYLIKTRGQQVTLSCSPISGHRSVSWYQQTPGQGLQFLFEYFSETQRNKGNFPGRFSGRQFSNSRSEMNVSTLELGDSALYLCASSLDPGISSEQYFGPGTRLTVT.

The sample holds many counts of this clonotype. CDR3: CASSSGLSREQYF. As DNA, the CDR3 is TGTGCCAGCAGTTCGGGACTATCCCGCGAGCAGTACTTC. V usage is TRBV6-5 and J usage is TRBJ2-7; 7 bases are a match to TRBD2. The V and J ends lost 4 bases and 6 bases, in that order; junction bases with no gene match: 6. Germline V gene sequence: CDR1 MNHEY, CDR2 SVGAGI. The CDR3 spans 13 residues.

This clonotype appeared many times. This chain uses TRBV15 with TRBJ2-2; D may match TRBD1 or TRBD2 (5 bases each). V shed 0 bases and J shed 0 bases, with 20 bases lying between them. The CDR3 has 20 residues. Germline V gene data show CDR1 as LNHNV and CDR2 as YYDKDF (reference sequence). The DNA of the CDR3 is TGTGCCACCAGCAGAGAGGGACCAGACAGAAATGCGGCGAACACCGGGGAGCTGTTTTTT. This encodes CATSREGPDRNAANTGELFF.

This clonotype was seen many times. The CDR3 spells CAISESKTGGSTEAFF. The CDR3 DNA reads as TGTGCCATCAGTGAGTCCAAGACAGGGGGTTCGACTGAAGCTTTCTTT. This rearrangement joins TRBV10-3 to TRBJ1-1; 9 bases match TRBD1. Germline trimming cut 0 bases from V and 5 bases from J; bases unmatched to any gene: 7. This CDR3 spans 16 amino acids. Germline CDR1 is ENHRY and CDR2 is SYGVKD.

This clonotype was counted ten times or more. The chain links TRBV7-3 to TRBJ1-4; D is uncertain. Deletions cut 1 base from V and 1 base from J, with 19 bases between. CDR1 SGHTA and CDR2 FQGTGA come from the germline V gene. CDR3 length equals 19 residues. The DNA for the CDR3 is TGTGCCAGCAGCTTAAATGGCAGAGCAAAGGGCGGAACTAATGAAAAACTGTTTTTT. Protein: CASSLNGRAKGGTNEKLFF.

In its sample, this clonotype was seen many times. The chain uses TRBV5-1 and TRBJ2-2, with D unclear. The CDR3 covers 16 residues. Germline lookup yields CDR1 SGHRS and CDR2 YFSETQ. Between the trimmed V and J ends, which lost 4 bases and 2 bases, there was a span of 15 bases. The CDR3: CASSILIGSNTGELFF. CDR3 bases: TGCGCCAGCAGCATACTTATAGGTAGCAACACCGGGGAGCTGTTTTTT.

This clonotype was counted many times. The chain employs TRBV10-3 and TRBJ1-6; D gene unclear. The CDR3 loop spans 15 amino acids. Germline CDR1 ENHRY, CDR2 SYGVKD. V lost 6 bases and J lost 5, with 14 bases in between. The DNA of the CDR3 is TGTGCCATCAGGACCGAGGGTGGGGATAATTCACCCCTCCACTTT. It codes for CAIRTEGGDNSPLHF.

This clonotype was observed many times. The chain is built from TRBV18 and TRBJ2-5, with 11 bases lining up with TRBD2. CDR1 is KGHSH and CDR2 is LQKENI in the germline V gene. CDR3 length: 15 residues. Unmatched junction bases numbered 2, after V lost 5 bases and J lost 0 bases. The chain's CDR3 is CASSRGLADQETQYF. DNA for the CDR3: TGTGCCAGCTCAAGGGGACTAGCGGACCAAGAGACCCAGTACTTC.

This clonotype was recorded at least ten times. The chain employs TRBV14 and TRBJ2-7; 10 bases are shared with TRBD1. The CDR3 covers 15 residues. J gave up 7 bases and V 5 bases, and 11 bases lay outside the gene matches. In germline, CDR1 is SGHDN, CDR2 FVKESK. CDR3 residues: CASSVGGTGDWEQYF. The DNA of the CDR3 is TGTGCCAGCAGCGTTGGTGGGACAGGGGATTGGGAGCAGTACTTC.

This clonotype was seen many times. The chain combines TRBV7-2 with TRBJ2-6; no clear D gene. CDR1 and CDR2 (germline): SGHTA, FQGNSA. This CDR3 has 15 residues. The V and J ends lost 1 base and 0 bases respectively, with 4 bases between them. The CDR3 reads CASSLDISGANVLTF. The CDR3 region has the DNA TGTGCCAGCAGCTTAGACATCTCTGGGGCCAACGTCCTGACTTTC.

This clonotype was counted ten times or more. The V call is TRBV7-2, the J call TRBJ2-2, with unresolved D. CDR3 length: 16 amino acids. V shed 5 bases and J shed 6 bases, with 19 bases lying between them. Germline-derived CDR1 and CDR2 are SGHTA and FQGNSA. CDR3 sequence: CASSNYGQTGAGELFF. The CDR3 coding sequence is TGTGCCAGCAGCAATTACGGGCAGACCGGCGCCGGGGAGCTGTTTTTT.

On this clonotype itself: Germline is not matched at one junction end, which may reflect a read error. The chain joins TRBV12-3 or TRBV12-4 to TRBJ1-5, with 7 bases aligning to TRBD1. The CDR3 loop spans 13 amino acids. The CDR3 protein is CASSPTGNRPQHF. The CDR3 DNA is TGTGCCAGCAGCCCGACAGGGAATCGGCCCCAGCATTTT.

The table lists this clonotype with a few counts. V usage is TRBV5-1 and J usage is TRBJ1-2; TRBD1 might be the D (5 bases). The germline gives CDR1 SGHRS, CDR2 YFSETQ. The CDR3 is made up of 14 amino acids. Deletions cut 4 bases from V and 4 bases from J, with 14 bases between. The CDR3 sequence: CASSPTMGGYGYTF. The CDR3 DNA is TGCGCCAGCAGCCCAACCATGGGGGGCTATGGCTACACCTTC.

This clonotype was counted at least ten times. The V call is TRBV28, the J call TRBJ2-6, with D perhaps matching TRBD2 (5 bases). The V gene lost 4 bases and the J gene lost 2 bases, with 6 bases spanning the gap. From germline, CDR1 is MDHEN and CDR2 SYDVKM. The CDR3 extends over 14 amino acids. In DNA form, the CDR3 reads TGTGCCAGCAGTTCGGGGACTGGGGCCAACGTCCTGACTTTC. Protein: CASSSGTGANVLTF. The complete variable domain, with remaining parts taken from reference TRBV28 and TRBJ2-6, reads DVKVTQSSRYLVKRTGEKVFLECVQDMDHENMFWYRQDPGLGLRLIYFSYDVKMKEKGDIPEGYSVSREKKERFSLILESASTNQTSMYLCASSSGTGANVLTFGAGSRLTVL.

This clonotype has at least ten counts. The rearrangement uses TRBV14 and TRBJ1-2; 8 nucleotides match TRBD1. Germline values: CDR1 SGHDN, CDR2 FVKESK. V trimming: 4 bases; J trimming: 4 bases; junction bases outside the gene matches: 5. The CDR3 consists of 14 residues. The chain's CDR3 is CASSPAGTGYGYTF. CDR3 coding DNA: TGTGCCAGCAGCCCAGCCGGGACAGGCTATGGCTACACCTTC.

The sample holds many counts of this clonotype. This chain uses TRBV5-1 with TRBJ1-1; D is possibly TRBD1 (6 bases). This CDR3 comprises 13 residues. Germline values: CDR1 SGHRS, CDR2 YFSETQ. V was shortened by 6 bases and J by 1 base, with 10 bases between the two germline ends. CDR3 sequence (DNA): TGCGCCAGCACCTACAGGGAGAACACTGAAGCTTTCTTT. It encodes CASTYRENTEAFF.

This clonotype was found many times. This chain connects TRBV6-1 to TRBJ1-5; TRBD1 is a possible D gene (5 bases). The V and J ends lost 3 bases and 0 bases respectively, with 9 bases between them. Per the germline V gene, CDR1 is MNHNS and CDR2 is SASEGT. The CDR3 has 15 amino acids. In nucleotides, the CDR3 is TGTGCCAGCAGTGATGGGACTGCTAGCAATCAGCCCCAGCATTTT. Its translation is CASSDGTASNQPQHF.